This T cell receptor (beta chain) stems from a study of blood T cell repertoires in COVID-19. The CDR3 is 15 residues long. CDR1 and CDR2 from the germline V gene are SGDLS and YYNGEE. V was clipped by 0 bases and J by 2 bases, with 8 bases between them. Measured with immunoSEQ multiplex PCR; TCRdb has only the in-frame clones, and not every one. The sample holds 100,000 to 150,000 clones, roughly 80% seen once. The receptor was isolated from a man in his fifties or sixties with acute or convalescent COVID-19. Sequenced input: peripheral blood. This sequence joins TRBV9 and TRBJ2-2; D gene unclear. The CDR3 DNA follows: TGTGCCAGCAGCGTAGTTGCGGCAAACACCGGGGAGCTGTTTTTT. The encoded protein is CASSVVAANTGELFF.